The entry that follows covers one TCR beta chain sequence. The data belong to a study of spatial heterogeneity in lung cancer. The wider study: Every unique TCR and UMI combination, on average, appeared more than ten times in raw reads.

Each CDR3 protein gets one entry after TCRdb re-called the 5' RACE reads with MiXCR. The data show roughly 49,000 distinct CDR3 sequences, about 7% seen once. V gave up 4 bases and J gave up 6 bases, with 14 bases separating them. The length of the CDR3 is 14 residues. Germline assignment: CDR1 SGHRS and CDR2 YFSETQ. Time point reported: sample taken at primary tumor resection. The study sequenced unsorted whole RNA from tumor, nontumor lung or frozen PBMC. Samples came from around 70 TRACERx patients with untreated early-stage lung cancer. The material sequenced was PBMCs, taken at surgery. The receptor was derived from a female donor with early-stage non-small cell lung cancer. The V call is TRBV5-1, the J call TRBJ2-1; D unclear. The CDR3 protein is CASSATRVGNEQFF. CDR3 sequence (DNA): TGCGCCAGCAGCGCCACAAGGGTCGGCAATGAGCAGTTCTTC.